These T cell receptor beta chains were read from a single sample in a study of glioma-infiltrating T cells after dendritic cell vaccination. Repertoires were generated with immunoSEQ multiplex PCR, while TCRdb's copy carries only in-frame clones and drops some. The sample records 71,000 or so clones, 81% being singletons. The source material was blood, sampled before dendritic cell vaccination. Receptors originate from a human donor with glioblastoma. Each CDR3 is given with its conserved first and last residue. A D gene is named only where the DNA matches it firmly. Clone size is not always given. Where it is, it says once, few, many or a class for expanded clones.

cdr3_nt cdr3_aa d_call j_call v_call cdr3_length clone_size
TGTGCCAGCAGCTTAGGACCGGAGAACTATGGCTACACCTTC CASSLGPENYGYTF - TRBJ1-2 TRBV11-1 14 -
TGTGCCCTCGACACGACAGGCCGCTCTAATTCACCCCTCCACTTT CALDTTGRSNSPLHF - TRBJ1-6 TRBV30 15 -
TGTGCCAGCAGCCCCAGTGGGGCTGGGCCAGATACGCAGTATTTT CASSPSGAGPDTQYF - TRBJ2-3 TRBV13 15 -
TGTGCCAGCAGCCCGGACAGAAGCTCCTACAATGAGCAGTTCTTC CASSPDRSSYNEQFF - TRBJ2-1 TRBV5-6 15 -
TGTGCCAGCAGAGGGGACAGCTACGAGCAGTACTTC CASRGDSYEQYF TRBD1 TRBJ2-7 TRBV2 12 -
TGCGCCAGCAGCTTGGGGGCAGCCATTAACACCGGGGAGCTGTTTTTT CASSLGAAINTGELFF - TRBJ2-2 TRBV5-1 16 -
TGCGCCAGCAGCCCTAGGAGCGCAGAGACCCAGTACTTC CASSPRSAETQYF - TRBJ2-5 TRBV4-1 13 -
TGTGCCTGGAGTGTAAGGGGTGATGAGCAGTTCTTC CAWSVRGDEQFF - TRBJ2-1 TRBV30 12 -
TGTGCCAGCAGCTTAGTTCAGTTTAATGAAAAACTGTTTTTT CASSLVQFNEKLFF - TRBJ1-4 TRBV7-2 14 once
TGTGCCAGCAGCTTGGGACAGGTTAATGAGCAGTTCTTC CASSLGQVNEQFF - TRBJ2-1 TRBV5-7 13 few
TGTGCCAGCAGCTTAGCGGAGGACGGATATCAGCCCCAGCATTTT CASSLAEDGYQPQHF - TRBJ1-5 TRBV7-2 15 -
TGTGCCAGCAGTTTGCTCAGACATAACTATGGCTACACCTTC CASSLLRHNYGYTF - TRBJ1-2 TRBV28 14 -
TGTGCCAGCAGCTTGGGGGGCGCAGGTAGCCCTGAAGCTTTCTTT CASSLGGAGSPEAFF - TRBJ1-1 TRBV5-4 15 few
TGTGCCAGCAGCTTAGATATGGCTCGATATGGCTACACCTTC CASSLDMARYGYTF - TRBJ1-2 TRBV13 14 few
TGTGCCAGCAGCACCCAGACAGAAGAGTACAATGAGCAGTTCTTC CASSTQTEEYNEQFF - TRBJ2-1 TRBV7-2 15 once
TGTGCCAGCAGCGTAGCGACAGGGGATCAGCCCCAGCATTTT CASSVATGDQPQHF TRBD1 TRBJ1-5 TRBV9 14 -
TGTGCCAGCAGCCAAGGTGCGGGTACCAACATTCAGTACTTC CASSQGAGTNIQYF - TRBJ2-4 TRBV7-3 14 -
TGTGCCAGCAGCTTAGCGCAGTTCTCAACAACTAATGAAAAACTGTTTTTT CASSLAQFSTTNEKLFF - TRBJ1-4 TRBV7-9 17 -
TGTGCCAGCACCCCCGGGGGGAGCTCCTATAATTCACCCCTCCACTTT CASTPGGSSYNSPLHF - TRBJ1-6 TRBV14 16 -
TGTGCCAGCAGCTTACACAGGGGAGGCACCGGGGAGCTGTTTTTT CASSLHRGGTGELFF - TRBJ2-2 TRBV7-2 15 -
TGTGCCAGCAGACCGACAGGGATCTATGGCTACACCTTC CASRPTGIYGYTF TRBD1 TRBJ1-2 TRBV2 13 -